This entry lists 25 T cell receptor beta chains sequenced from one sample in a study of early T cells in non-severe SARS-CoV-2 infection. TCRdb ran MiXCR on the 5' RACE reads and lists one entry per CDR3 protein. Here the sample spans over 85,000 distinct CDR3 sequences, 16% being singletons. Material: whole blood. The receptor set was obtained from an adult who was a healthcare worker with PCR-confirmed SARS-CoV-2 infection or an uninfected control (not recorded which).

CDR3 amino acids: CATSSNRRGGWYF. For the CDR3, the DNA is TGTGCCACCAGCTCAAACCGGAGAGGGGGGTGGTACTTC. The V call is TRBV15, the J call TRBJ2-7; either TRBD1 or TRBD2 may fit D (6 bases each). CDR1 LNHNV and CDR2 YYDKDF come from the germline V gene (reference sequence). This CDR3 has 13 residues. Trimming stripped 5 bases from V and 12 bases from J, with 20 bases between.

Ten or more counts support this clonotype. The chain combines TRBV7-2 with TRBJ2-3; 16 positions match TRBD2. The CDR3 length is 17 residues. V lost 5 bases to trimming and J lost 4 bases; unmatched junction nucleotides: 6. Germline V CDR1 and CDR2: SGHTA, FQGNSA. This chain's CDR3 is CASSVGLAGGHADTQYF. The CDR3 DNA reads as TGTGCCAGCAGCGTGGGACTAGCGGGGGGGCATGCAGATACGCAGTATTTT.

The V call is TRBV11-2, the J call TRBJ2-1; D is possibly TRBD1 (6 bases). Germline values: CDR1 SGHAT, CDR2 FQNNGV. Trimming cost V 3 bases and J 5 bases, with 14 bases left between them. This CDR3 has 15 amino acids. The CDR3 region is CASSFEWGPNNEQFF. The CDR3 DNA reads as TGTGCCAGCAGCTTCGAATGGGGGCCTAACAATGAGCAGTTCTTC.

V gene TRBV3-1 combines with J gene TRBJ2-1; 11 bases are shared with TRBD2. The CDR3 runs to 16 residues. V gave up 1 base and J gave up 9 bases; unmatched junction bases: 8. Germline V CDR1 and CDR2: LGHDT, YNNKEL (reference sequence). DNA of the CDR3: TGTGCCAGCAGCCAAGTTACTAGCGGGGGAAACGGTGAGCAGTTCTTC. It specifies CASSQVTSGGNGEQFF.

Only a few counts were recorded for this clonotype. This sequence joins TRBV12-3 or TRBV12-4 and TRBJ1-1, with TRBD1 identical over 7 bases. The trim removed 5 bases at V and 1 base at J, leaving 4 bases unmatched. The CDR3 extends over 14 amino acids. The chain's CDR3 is CASSLTGANTEAFF. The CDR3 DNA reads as TGTGCCAGCAGTCTCACAGGGGCGAACACTGAAGCTTTCTTT.

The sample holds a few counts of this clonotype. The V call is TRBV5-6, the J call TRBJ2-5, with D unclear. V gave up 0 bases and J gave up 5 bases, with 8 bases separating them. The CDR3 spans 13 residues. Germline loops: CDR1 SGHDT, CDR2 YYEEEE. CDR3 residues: CASSLGLGETQYF. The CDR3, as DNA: TGTGCCAGCAGCTTGGGTCTGGGTGAGACCCAGTACTTC.

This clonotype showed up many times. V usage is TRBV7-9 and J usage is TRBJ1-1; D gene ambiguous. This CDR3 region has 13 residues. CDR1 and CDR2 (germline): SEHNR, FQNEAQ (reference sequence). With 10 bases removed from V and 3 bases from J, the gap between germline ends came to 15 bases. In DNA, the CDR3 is TGTGCCATCCAGGACGGGAGGTACACTGAAGCTTTCTTT. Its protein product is CAIQDGRYTEAFF.

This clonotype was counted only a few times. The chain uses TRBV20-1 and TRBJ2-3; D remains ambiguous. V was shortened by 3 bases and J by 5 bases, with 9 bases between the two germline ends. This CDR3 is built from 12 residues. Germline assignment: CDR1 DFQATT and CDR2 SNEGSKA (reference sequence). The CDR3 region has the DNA TGCAGTGCTAGGAGCTCGGGAGATACGCAGTATTTT. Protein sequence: CSARSSGDTQYF.

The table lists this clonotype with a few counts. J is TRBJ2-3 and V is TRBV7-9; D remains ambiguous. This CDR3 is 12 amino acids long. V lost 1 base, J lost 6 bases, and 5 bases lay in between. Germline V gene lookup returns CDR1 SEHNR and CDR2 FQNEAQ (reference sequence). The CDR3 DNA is TGTGCCAGCAGCTTAGAAGCGGATACGCAGTATTTT. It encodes CASSLEADTQYF.

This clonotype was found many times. CDR3 region: CASSTEDRERAFF. CDR3 sequence (DNA): TGTGCCAGCAGCACGGAGGACAGGGAGAGAGCTTTCTTT. The rearrangement uses TRBV11-2 and TRBJ1-1; 8 bases agree with TRBD1. The germline CDR1 and CDR2 sequences are SGHAT and FQNNGV. V was clipped by 5 bases and J by 10 bases; unmatched bases: 9. This CDR3 contains 13 residues.

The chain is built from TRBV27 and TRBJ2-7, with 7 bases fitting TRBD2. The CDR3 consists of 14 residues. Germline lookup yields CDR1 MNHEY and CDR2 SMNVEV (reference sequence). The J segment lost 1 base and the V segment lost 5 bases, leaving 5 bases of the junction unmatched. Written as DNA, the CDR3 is TGTGCCAGCAGTCCCGCCGGGGGGTCCTACGAGCAGTACTTC. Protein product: CASSPAGGSYEQYF.

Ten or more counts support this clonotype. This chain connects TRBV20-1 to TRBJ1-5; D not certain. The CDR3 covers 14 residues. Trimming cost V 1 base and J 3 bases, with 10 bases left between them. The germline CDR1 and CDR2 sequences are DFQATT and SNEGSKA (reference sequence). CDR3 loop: CSARATHANQPQHF. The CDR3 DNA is TGCAGTGCTAGAGCCACTCACGCCAATCAGCCCCAGCATTTT.

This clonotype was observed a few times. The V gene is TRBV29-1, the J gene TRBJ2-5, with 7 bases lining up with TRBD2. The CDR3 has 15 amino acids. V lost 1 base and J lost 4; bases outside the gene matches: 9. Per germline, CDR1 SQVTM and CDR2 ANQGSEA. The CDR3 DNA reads TGCAGCGTTGAAGTTATGAAGGGAGGGATAGAGACCCAGTACTTC. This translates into CSVEVMKGGIETQYF.

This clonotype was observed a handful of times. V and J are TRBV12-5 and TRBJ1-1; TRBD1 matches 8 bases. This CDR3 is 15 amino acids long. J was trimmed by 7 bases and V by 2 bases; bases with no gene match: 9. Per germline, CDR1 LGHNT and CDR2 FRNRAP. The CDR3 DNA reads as TGTGCTAGTGGTTTGCCGGACAGGGCGAATTATGAAGCTTTCTTT. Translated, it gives CASGLPDRANYEAFF.

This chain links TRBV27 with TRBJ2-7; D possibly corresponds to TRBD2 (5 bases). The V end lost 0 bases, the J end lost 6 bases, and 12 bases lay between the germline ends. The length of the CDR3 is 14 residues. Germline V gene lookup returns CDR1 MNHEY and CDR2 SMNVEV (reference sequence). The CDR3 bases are TGTGCCAGCAGTTTATCTCCGCAGCGGCCCGAGCAGTACTTC. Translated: CASSLSPQRPEQYF.

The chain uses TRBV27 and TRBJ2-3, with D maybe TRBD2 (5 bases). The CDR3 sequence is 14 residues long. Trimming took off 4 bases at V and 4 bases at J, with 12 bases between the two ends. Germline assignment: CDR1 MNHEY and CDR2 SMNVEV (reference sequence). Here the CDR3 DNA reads TGTGCCAGCAGTTCCTCTTGGCGGGCAGATACGCAGTATTTT. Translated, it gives CASSSSWRADTQYF.

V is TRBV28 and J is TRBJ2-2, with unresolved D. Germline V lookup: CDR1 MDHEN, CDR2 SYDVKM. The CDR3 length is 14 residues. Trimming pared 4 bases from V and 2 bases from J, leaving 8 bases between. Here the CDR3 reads CASSSRRNTGELFF. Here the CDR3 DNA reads TGTGCCAGCAGTTCCCGGAGAAACACCGGGGAGCTGTTTTTT.

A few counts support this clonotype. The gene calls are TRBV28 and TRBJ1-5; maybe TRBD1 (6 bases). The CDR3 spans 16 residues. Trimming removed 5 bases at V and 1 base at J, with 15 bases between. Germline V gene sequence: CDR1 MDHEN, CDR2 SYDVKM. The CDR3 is CASSVAPGDSNQPQHF. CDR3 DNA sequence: TGTGCCAGCAGTGTTGCCCCAGGGGACAGCAATCAGCCCCAGCATTTT.

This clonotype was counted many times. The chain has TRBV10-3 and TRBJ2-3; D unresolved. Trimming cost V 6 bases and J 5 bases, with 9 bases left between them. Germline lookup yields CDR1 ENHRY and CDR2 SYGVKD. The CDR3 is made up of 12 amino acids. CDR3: CAIRSAKDTQYF. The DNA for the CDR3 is TGTGCCATCAGATCGGCTAAAGATACGCAGTATTTT.

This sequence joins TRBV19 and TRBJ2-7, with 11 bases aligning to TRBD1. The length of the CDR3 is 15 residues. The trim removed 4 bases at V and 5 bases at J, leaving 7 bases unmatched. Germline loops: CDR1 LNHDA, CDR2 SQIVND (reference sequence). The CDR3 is CASSKPDRGRNEQYF. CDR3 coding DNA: TGTGCCAGTAGTAAACCGGACAGGGGGCGAAACGAGCAGTACTTC.

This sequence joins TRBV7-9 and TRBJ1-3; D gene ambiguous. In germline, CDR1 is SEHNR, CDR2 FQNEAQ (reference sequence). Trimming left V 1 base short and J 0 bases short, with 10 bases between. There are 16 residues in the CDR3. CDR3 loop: CASSLVHGSSGNTIYF. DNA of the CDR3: TGTGCCAGCAGCTTAGTGCACGGCTCCTCTGGAAACACCATATATTTT.

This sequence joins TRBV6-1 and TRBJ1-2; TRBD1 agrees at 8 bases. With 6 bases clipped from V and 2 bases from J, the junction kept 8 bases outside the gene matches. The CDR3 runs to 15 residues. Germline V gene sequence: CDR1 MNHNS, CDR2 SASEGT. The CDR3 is CASSLDRGANYGYTF. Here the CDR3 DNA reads TGTGCCAGCAGCCTTGACAGGGGTGCCAACTATGGCTACACCTTC.

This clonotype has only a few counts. The CDR3 region has the DNA TGTGCCAGTAGGACTAGCGGGATACCCTACGAGCAGTACTTC. This sequence encodes CASRTSGIPYEQYF. This chain connects TRBV19 to TRBJ2-7; 11 bases line up with TRBD2. The V gene's germline CDR1 is LNHDA and CDR2 SQIVND (reference sequence). The CDR3 extends over 14 amino acids. Losses at the gene ends were 6 bases for V and 2 bases for J; bases not matched to a gene: 3.

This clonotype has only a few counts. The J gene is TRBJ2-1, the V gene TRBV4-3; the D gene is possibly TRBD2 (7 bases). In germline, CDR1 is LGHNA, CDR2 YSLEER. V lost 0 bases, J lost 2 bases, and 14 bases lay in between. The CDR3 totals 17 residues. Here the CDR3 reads CASSQDNYGGPYNEQFF. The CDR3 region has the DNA TGCGCCAGCAGCCAAGATAATTACGGGGGGCCCTACAATGAGCAGTTCTTC.

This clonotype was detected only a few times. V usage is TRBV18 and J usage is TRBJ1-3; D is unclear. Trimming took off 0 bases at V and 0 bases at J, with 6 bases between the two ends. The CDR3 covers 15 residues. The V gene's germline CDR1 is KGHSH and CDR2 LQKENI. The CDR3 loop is CASSPPPSSGNTIYF. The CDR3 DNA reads TGTGCCAGCTCACCACCCCCGAGCTCTGGAAACACCATATATTTT.